This TCR beta chain was captured by sequencing in a study of cytomegalovirus exposure and HLA in healthy donors. For the study at large: The platform used for the roughly 130 validation repertoires matched that of the roughly 670 first-cohort repertoires, a later analysis reported. Study-level findings and limits: The study flagged some 170 TCR beta chains as cytomegalovirus-associated. The classifier reportedly diagnosed cytomegalovirus status with high sensitivity and specificity.

A remark on this clone: Antigen specificity is unknown.

CDR3 length equals 14 residues. V lost 5 bases and J lost 10; bases outside the gene matches: 8. Germline CDR1 SGHTA, CDR2 FQGNSA. The validation cohort, a group of 90 to 150 subjects, included the donors and was separate from the approximately 660-subject first cohort. Here immunoSEQ multiplex PCR was the method, and the copy in TCRdb shows in-frame clones only, minus some. The sample contains about 270,000 clones, around 85% of which appear only once. This TCR was recovered from a woman under 30 in good health and CMV-seronegative. The chain joins TRBV7-2 to TRBJ2-7; TRBD2 agrees at 13 bases. The sequenced material came from PBMCs. The CDR3, as DNA: TGTGCCAGCAGCCCCACCCGGACTAGCGGGAGCCAGTACTTC. It is translated as CASSPTRTSGSQYF.